This TCR beta chain derives from a study of OX40 agonist ivuxolimab in advanced cancers. About the research overall: Prior anti-PD-1, anti-PD-L1 or anti-CTLA-4 therapy did not bar entry, and approximately 40% had some.

Produced via immunoSEQ multiplex PCR; TCRdb's table is partial and in-frame only. The sample has around 90,000 clones, roughly 90% seen once. The ends were cut back, 6 bases at V and 2 bases at J, with 14 bases in the middle. Germline CDR1 SGDLS, CDR2 YYNGEE. The CDR3 covers 14 residues. The gene calls are TRBV9 and TRBJ1-1, with a possible D match to TRBD1 (5 bases). This sequence originates from an adult with an advanced solid tumor such as melanoma, head and neck, liver or kidney cancer. Sequencing was performed on CD4+ or CD8+ T cells sorted from blood, taken in a trial of the OX40 agonist ivuxolimab. This chain's CDR3 is CASNLLGGNTEAFF. The CDR3 nucleotides read TGTGCCAGCAACCTCCTCGGGGGAAACACTGAAGCTTTCTTT.